This T cell receptor beta chain derives from a study of T cell responses to AZD1222 COVID-19 vaccine. Study-wide results and caveats: Sampling that yielded the repertoires occurred only after the peak T cell response. A reported finding is that nearly half of spike-specific TCRs target unmutated variant regions. The breadth and depth of Spike-specific TCRs increased once two AZD1222 doses had been given.

Note on this clone: What it recognizes is unknown.

Libraries were prepared by immunoSEQ multiplex PCR; TCRdb keeps only in-frame clonotypes and omits some of them. The sample records under 200,000 clones, roughly 92% being singletons. In germline, CDR1 is SGHTS, CDR2 YDEGEE. V trimming: 1 base; J trimming: 2 bases; junction bases outside the gene matches: 6. CDR3 length: 17 residues. This material consisted of peripheral blood, taken 28 days after the second dose of the MenACWY control vaccine. The chain recombines TRBV5-8 with TRBJ1-5, with 10 bases lining up with TRBD1. The source of this sequence is an adult who received the MenACWY meningococcal vaccine as a control. The CDR3 bases are TGTGCCAGCAGCTTGCGGACAGGGGGTTGGCGCAATCAGCCCCAGCATTTT. Encoded protein: CASSLRTGGWRNQPQHF.